This is a list of T cell receptor beta chains from one sample in a study of Ad26.COV2.S vaccination and SARS-CoV-2 variants. TCRdb's table, derived via immunoSEQ multiplex PCR, lists solely in-frame clones and lacks some. The sample carries fewer than 500,000 clones, roughly 88% recorded once. The starting material was peripheral blood, obtained in a trial of Ad26.COV2.S vaccine versus placebo. The origin of the receptors is a person between 18 and 65 years old who received the Ad26.COV2.S COVID-19 vaccine or a placebo. The CDR3 runs from the conserved cysteine through the conserved F or W. A D gene is named only where the DNA matches it firmly. Not every row has a clone size; where given, it reads once, few, many or a size class.

TRBV19	TRBJ2-3	NA	NA	TGTGCCAGTAGAGACCGAACGGGGTGGCCCCAGTATTTT	CASRDRTGWPQYF
TRBV24-1	TRBJ2-1	NA	NA	TGTGCCACCAGTGATACCCGGACAATCTACAATGAGCAGTTCTTC	CATSDTRTIYNEQFF
TRBV11-3	TRBJ2-7	TRBD2	NA	TGTGCCAGCAGCTCCTCCCCCGTCGTCGCGGGAGAGGTGGAGCAGTACTTC	CASSSSPVVAGEVEQYF
TRBV7-9	TRBJ2-1	TRBD2	NA	TGTGCCAGCAGCTCCCGACTAGCGGGATCCTACAATGAGCAGTTCTTC	CASSSRLAGSYNEQFF
TRBV7-8	TRBJ2-2	NA	NA	TGTGCCAGCAGCGAACGGGACTTGGGAAACACCGGGGAGCTGTTTTTT	CASSERDLGNTGELFF
TRBV29-1	TRBJ1-1	TRBD1	NA	TGCAGCGCTAAACGACAGGGACAGAACACTGAAGCTTTCTTT	CSAKRQGQNTEAFF
TRBV5-6	TRBJ2-7	NA	NA	TGTGCCAGCAGCTTGGGGGCAGGGTTCGAGCAGTACTTC	CASSLGAGFEQYF
TRBV18	TRBJ1-2	NA	NA	TGTGCCAGCTCACCAAAACAGGGTGTGGGAGGCTACACCTTC	CASSPKQGVGGYTF
TRBV5-4	TRBJ2-1	NA	NA	TGTGCCAGCAGCTCTAGACTAGCCTACAATGAGCAGTTCTTC	CASSSRLAYNEQFF
TRBV4-2	TRBJ2-7	NA	NA	TGTGCCAGCAGCGCGCCTAGCGGAGGGGGTTCCTACGAGCAGTACTTC	CASSAPSGGGSYEQYF
TRBV29-1	TRBJ2-1	TRBD2	NA	TGCAGCGTTGGCGGTCTAGCGGCCTACAATGAGCAGTTCTTC	CSVGGLAAYNEQFF
TRBV9	TRBJ2-2	TRBD2	NA	TGTGCCAGCAGCCTCGCTGCGGGGGGCACCGGGGAGCTGTTTTTT	CASSLAAGGTGELFF
TRBV7-8	TRBJ2-3	TRBD2	NA	TGTGCCAGCAGCACAGGACTAGCGGGAGTCACAGATACGCAGTATTTT	CASSTGLAGVTDTQYF
TRBV10-3	TRBJ2-7	TRBD1	NA	TGTGCCATCAGTTCTGACAGGGGCGACTACGAGCAGTACTTC	CAISSDRGDYEQYF
TRBV21-1	TRBJ2-1	NA	NA	TGTGCCAGCAAGTGGCGACAGGGGGCAGACAATGAGCAGTTCTTC	CASKWRQGADNEQFF
TRBV30	TRBJ1-2	TRBD1	NA	TGTGCCTGCTCGACAGGGGCTTACGGCTACACCTTC	CACSTGAYGYTF
TRBV4-3	TRBJ2-1	TRBD2	NA	TGCGCCAGCAGCCAAGACACTAGCGGGAGTAGTAATGAGCAGTTCTTC	CASSQDTSGSSNEQFF
TRBV19	TRBJ2-3	TRBD2	NA	TGTGCCAGTAGTATCGCGGGAGCCCCAGATACGCAGTATTTT	CASSIAGAPDTQYF
TRBV6-1	TRBJ2-3	TRBD1	NA	TGTGCCAGCAGTGGGCCATGGGACAGGGGGCCGGAGACAGATACGCAGTATTTT	CASSGPWDRGPETDTQYF
TRBV28	TRBJ2-7	NA	NA	TGTGCCAGCAGCCTCTCCGGGACGAGGATCTACGAGCAGTACTTC	CASSLSGTRIYEQYF
TRBV5-6	TRBJ2-3	NA	NA	TGTGCCAGCAGCTTGGAGGGCATAGGGAACACAGATACGCAGTATTTT	CASSLEGIGNTDTQYF
TRBV7-9	TRBJ1-4	NA	NA	TGTGCCAGCAGCTTACCCGCAACTAATGAAAAACTGTTTTTT	CASSLPATNEKLFF
TRBV5-4	TRBJ2-7	TRBD1	NA	TGTGCCAGCAGCTCCGGGACAGATAAGTTACAGTACTTC	CASSSGTDKLQYF
TRBV7-2	TRBJ2-3	NA	NA	TGTGCCAGCAGCTCGGACTTGACAGATACGCAGTATTTT	CASSSDLTDTQYF
TRBV5-1	TRBJ2-7	NA	NA	TGCGCCAGCAGCTTGGCACAGGGAGGCGGCTATCGCGAGCAGTACTTC	CASSLAQGGGYREQYF
TRBV5-4	TRBJ2-7	TRBD1	once	TGTGCCAGCAGCCCGTCGGCGGGCAGGGGGCGTGGGGGAGCCCTCTACGAGCAGTACTTC	CASSPSAGRGRGGALYEQYF
TRBV27	TRBJ2-7	NA	NA	TGTGCCAGCAGCACCGGGGACGGGACCTACGAGCAGTACTTC	CASSTGDGTYEQYF
TRBV5-1	TRBJ1-1	TRBD1	NA	TGCGCCAGCAGCGTGGACAGGGGGCATGAAGCTTTCTTT	CASSVDRGHEAFF
TRBV5-1	TRBJ2-3	TRBD2	NA	TGCGCCAGCAGCTTGGTGCTAGCGGCTAGCACAGATACGCAGTATTTT	CASSLVLAASTDTQYF
TRBV5-1	TRBJ2-5	TRBD1	NA	TGCGCCAGCAGCAGGACAGGCTCACAAGAGACCCAGTACTTC	CASSRTGSQETQYF
TRBV29-1	TRBJ2-3	TRBD2	NA	TGCAGCGTAGGGACTAGCGGGAGCGCAGATACGCAGTATTTT	CSVGTSGSADTQYF
TRBV5-1	TRBJ2-3	NA	NA	TGCGCCAGCGGGCTTGCACCACGAGATACGCAGTATTTT	CASGLAPRDTQYF
TRBV5-6	TRBJ2-1	TRBD2	NA	TGTGCCAGCAGGAATGGACTAGCGGGAGCCTACAATGAGCAGTTCTTC	CASRNGLAGAYNEQFF
TRBV4-3	TRBJ2-1	NA	NA	TGCACCAGCAGCCAAGTGGAAAGCTACCTCGGGACCCAACGGGGGGAGCAGTTCTTC	CTSSQVESYLGTQRGEQFF
TRBV28	TRBJ2-7	TRBD1	few	TGTGCCAGCACCCCAAAGGGGGACAGGGCTTACGAGCAGTACTTC	CASTPKGDRAYEQYF
TRBV19	TRBJ1-4	NA	once	TGTGCCACCTCATTGGGGGGGCGGGCTGAAAAACTGTTTTTT	CATSLGGRAEKLFF
TRBV29-1	TRBJ2-7	TRBD1	NA	TGCAGCGTTGAATACCAGGGGGCGATATCCTACGAGCAGTACTTC	CSVEYQGAISYEQYF
TRBV6-5	TRBJ2-3	TRBD1	NA	TGTGCCAGCAGCGTCACCACAGGGGTAGATACGCAGTATTTT	CASSVTTGVDTQYF
TRBV5-1	TRBJ1-6	NA	NA	TGCGCCAGCAGCAACGGACCGAATTCACCCCTCCACTTT	CASSNGPNSPLHF
TRBV3-1/TRBV3-2	TRBJ2-7	NA	NA	TGTGCCAGCAGCCCCACCGGAAACTCCTACGAGCAGTACTTC	CASSPTGNSYEQYF
TRBV28	TRBJ1-1	NA	NA	TGTGCCAGCCTCGGGTATCGGAACACTGAAGCTTTCTTT	CASLGYRNTEAFF
TRBV7-3	TRBJ1-2	NA	NA	TGTGCCAGCAGCCCCCAGGGTAGCCGCGGAGACTATGGCTACACCTTC	CASSPQGSRGDYGYTF
TRBV9	TRBJ2-1	NA	NA	TGTGCCAGCAGCGGCGGATACAATGAGCAGTTCTTC	CASSGGYNEQFF
TRBV15	TRBJ2-1	TRBD2	NA	TGTGCCACCCTAGGACTAGCGGACCCCAATGAGCAGTTCTTC	CATLGLADPNEQFF
TRBV12-3/TRBV12-4	TRBJ2-7	NA	NA	TGTGCCAGCAGTTTTGGGACCTCCTACGAGCAGTACTTC	CASSFGTSYEQYF
TRBV19	TRBJ2-3	NA	NA	TGTGCCCCAGTGTGGGGGGATGACGAGTCTGGCACAGATACGCAGTATTTT	CAPVWGDDESGTDTQYF
TRBV7-2	TRBJ2-4	NA	once	TGTGCCAGCAGCTTAGGATCAACTACCGGGAGTTTAAACATTCAGTACTTC	CASSLGSTTGSLNIQYF
TRBV7-9	TRBJ2-2	NA	NA	TGTGCCAGCAGCCCGTGGGCGAGGTCCGTCGGGGAGCTGTTTTTT	CASSPWARSVGELFF
TRBV5-1	TRBJ2-6	TRBD1	NA	TGCGCCAGCAGCTCGGACAGGGCATCTGGGGCCAACGTCCTGACTTTC	CASSSDRASGANVLTF
TRBV5-1	TRBJ2-2	TRBD1	NA	TGCGCCAGCAGCTTGGTGACAGGGGTCACCGGGGAGCTGTTTTTT	CASSLVTGVTGELFF
TRBV5-8	TRBJ2-1	TRBD2	NA	TGTGCCAGCAGCTTGGGACTAGCGGGGGTCCACAATGAGCAGTTCTTC	CASSLGLAGVHNEQFF
TRBV19	TRBJ2-5	TRBD1	NA	TGTGCCAGTACCTCTACAGGGGTAGAGACCCAGTACTTC	CASTSTGVETQYF
TRBV11-2	TRBJ2-1	TRBD2	NA	TGTGCCAGCAGCCCGAGGGAGGGAGTATACAATGAGCAGTTCTTC	CASSPREGVYNEQFF
TRBV7-3	TRBJ2-3	NA	NA	TGTGCCAGCAGCTTGGACTATGCAGATACGCAGTATTTT	CASSLDYADTQYF